This TCR beta chain was documented in a study of memory CD4+ T cells and cytomegalovirus serostatus. Study findings and constraints: A US-trained random forest predicted CMV serostatus with median AUC around 0.91. Each of approximately 61 CMV-associated TCRbeta sequences occurred in one to five individuals.

Concerning this clone itself: Its matching antigen is unknown.

Single viable CD3+CD4+CD8-CD45RO+ cells were sorted as the memory CD4+ T cells. CD4+ T cells were isolated by positive magnetic selection. CDR1 is MNHEY and CDR2 is SVGAGI in the germline V gene. V was cut by 5 bases and J by 9 bases, with 13 bases left in between. The CDR3 runs to 12 residues. Using immunoSEQ multiplex PCR, the repertoire was profiled, and TCRdb retains in-frame clones only, with some absent. Here the sample spans about 57,000 clones, around 80% being singletons. The specimen was memory CD4+ T cells from blood. The chain couples TRBV6-5 to TRBJ2-5; D may be TRBD2 (5 bases). This clonotype was sampled from an adult in good health and CMV-seronegative. Here the CDR3 reads CASSANLEAQYF. The CDR3, as DNA: TGTGCCAGCAGTGCCAACCTGGAGGCCCAGTACTTC.